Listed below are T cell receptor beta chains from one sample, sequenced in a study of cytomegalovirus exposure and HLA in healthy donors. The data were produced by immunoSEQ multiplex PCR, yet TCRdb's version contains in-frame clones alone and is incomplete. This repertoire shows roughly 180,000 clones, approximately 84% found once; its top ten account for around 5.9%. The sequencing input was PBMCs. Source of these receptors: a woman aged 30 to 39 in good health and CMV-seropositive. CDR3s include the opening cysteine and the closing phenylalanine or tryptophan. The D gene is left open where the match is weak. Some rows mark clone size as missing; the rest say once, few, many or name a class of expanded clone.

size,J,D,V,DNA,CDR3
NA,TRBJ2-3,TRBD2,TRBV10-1,TGCGCCAGCAGTGACGGAGCGGGGGGGCCATCTGGAGATACGCAGTATTTT,CASSDGAGGPSGDTQYF
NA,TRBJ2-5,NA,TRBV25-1,TGTGCCAGCAGTGAATATGGCAGCCAAGAGACCCAGTACTTC,CASSEYGSQETQYF
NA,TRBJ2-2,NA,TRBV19,TGTGCCAGTAGTATATTCACAAACACCGGGGAGCTGTTTTTT,CASSIFTNTGELFF
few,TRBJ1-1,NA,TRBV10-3,TGTGCCATCAGGGGCCTGGTGAACACTGAAGCTTTCTTT,CAIRGLVNTEAFF
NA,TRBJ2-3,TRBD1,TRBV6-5,TGTGCCAGCAGTTATTTATCACAGGGGGCAGATACGCAGTATTTT,CASSYLSQGADTQYF
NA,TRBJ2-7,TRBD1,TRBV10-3,TGTGCCATCAGTCCACGCGGGACAGGGGCCTACGAGCAGTACTTC,CAISPRGTGAYEQYF
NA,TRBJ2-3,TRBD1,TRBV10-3,TGTGCCATCAGTGAGAGTGGGACAGGGATGAGGGATACGCAGTATTTT,CAISESGTGMRDTQYF
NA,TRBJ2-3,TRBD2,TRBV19,TGTGCCAGTAGTGTGACTAGCGGGTCAGATACGCAGTATTTT,CASSVTSGSDTQYF
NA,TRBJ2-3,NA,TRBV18,TGTGCCAGCTCACCTGAGGGCGTGGGTACGCAGTATTTT,CASSPEGVGTQYF
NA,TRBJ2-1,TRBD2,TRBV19,TGTGCCAGTAGAAATCCGGGACTAGGGAATGAGCAGTTCTTC,CASRNPGLGNEQFF
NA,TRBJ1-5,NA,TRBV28,TGTGCCAGCAATCATTTAACCCAGGGCAGACCGCCCCAGCATTTT,CASNHLTQGRPPQHF
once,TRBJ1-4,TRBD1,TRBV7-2,TGTGCCAGCAGCCGCCGAGGACAGGGGGATGAAAAACTGTTTTTT,CASSRRGQGDEKLFF
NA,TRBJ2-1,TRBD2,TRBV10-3,TGTGCCATTCAACCGGGACTAAACAATGAGCAGTTCTTC,CAIQPGLNNEQFF
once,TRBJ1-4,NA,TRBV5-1,TGCGCCAGCAGCTTGGCGGGAACTAATGAAAAACTGTTTTTT,CASSLAGTNEKLFF